This note documents a single TCR beta chain sequence. TCRdb independently ran MiXCR on the RT-PCR reads; one entry per CDR3 protein. The sample records hundreds of thousands of distinct CDR3 sequences, approximately 15% being singletons. This specimen belongs to a study of response to subunit inactivated influenza vaccine. The CDR3 is 14 residues long. Germline loops: CDR1 DFQATT, CDR2 SNEGSKA (reference sequence). Deletions cut 1 base from V and 8 bases from J, with 15 bases between. Here the sequenced sample was PBMCs from blood, taken around 15 days before vaccination. The chain couples TRBV20-1 to TRBJ2-1; D is undetermined. The source of this sequence is a man aged 50 to 60 who received an inactivated influenza vaccine. DNA of the CDR3: TGCAGTGCTAGAGCCCTAAGCCCTAACGATGAGCAGTTCTTC. Translating it yields CSARALSPNDEQFF.